This TCR beta chain was sequenced for a study of shared clonotypes between healthy human individuals. Broader study findings: For naive CD4 cells, 4% to 5% of clonotypes were shared across a few donors. Generally, naive subsets (rather than memory subsets) showed larger estimated richness.

In the case of this clone: Antigen: not known.

Free of recent acute infections or vaccinations, the donors were healthy HIV-negative adults. The CDR3 length is 15 residues. With 4 bases removed from V and 4 bases from J, the gap between germline ends came to 15 bases. Germline V gene sequence: CDR1 SGHDN, CDR2 FVKESK. Replicate sorted-subset PCRs were loaded with around 0.2 ug DNA, approximately 31,000 T cell genomes. Some clones are missing from TCRdb's copy, which holds only in-frame ones; the method was immunoSEQ multiplex PCR. The sample holds about 1 million clones, 60% to 80% seen once. Sequenced material: memory CD4+ T cells sorted from blood. The sample's subset: CD45RA-negative fraction. The chain recombines TRBV14 with TRBJ2-3; weak D call: TRBD1 (6 bases). The clonotype comes from a man aged 18 to 29 in good health. CDR3 coding DNA: TGTGCCAGCAGCCGGGGGAACAGGGTGGCAGATACGCAGTATTTT. Amino acid sequence: CASSRGNRVADTQYF.